Each of the 25 T cell receptor beta chains below was sequenced from the same sample in a study of cytomegalovirus exposure and HLA in healthy donors. 13 Jbeta primers and 60 Vbeta primers were used for the PCR. Measured with immunoSEQ multiplex PCR; TCRdb has only the in-frame clones, and not every one. The sample gives 120,000 or so clones, 75% to 85% of which show up once; 1% is in the top ten. Sequences were obtained from PBMCs. These TCRs come from a man aged 40-55 years in good health and CMV-seronegative.

This clone was observed a few times. The rearrangement links TRBV2 to TRBJ1-2; D is possibly TRBD1 (6 bases). Trimming pared 7 bases from V and 7 bases from J, leaving 13 bases between. The CDR3 consists of 12 residues. Germline V gene lookup returns CDR1 SNHLY and CDR2 FYNNEI. CDR3 sequence: CASNQMGAGYTF. CDR3 nucleotides: TGTGCCAGCAACCAAATGGGGGCTGGCTACACCTTC.

The rearrangement joins TRBV6-1 to TRBJ2-1; the match to TRBD1 covers 9 bases. The CDR3 has 15 amino acids. The V gene's germline CDR1 is MNHNS and CDR2 SASEGT. The V and J ends lost 3 bases and 10 bases, in that order; junction bases with no gene match: 10. The CDR3 reads CASSDPGQGTYEQFF. DNA of the CDR3: TGTGCCAGCAGTGACCCGGGACAGGGTACGTACGAGCAGTTCTTC.

The chain combines TRBV5-5 with TRBJ1-5; the D gene is possibly TRBD1 (5 bases). V lost 0 bases, J lost 4 bases, and 14 bases lay in between. Germline V gene data show CDR1 as SGHKS and CDR2 as YYEKEE (reference sequence). The CDR3 has 16 residues. CDR3 nucleotide sequence: TGTGCCAGCAGCTTGGACCAGGGAGGTTTTAATCAGCCCCAGCATTTT. This gives the protein CASSLDQGGFNQPQHF.

The chain recombines TRBV10-3 with TRBJ2-7; TRBD1 matches 12 bases. V lost 3 bases and J lost 2; bases outside the gene matches: 5. There are 16 residues in the CDR3. Germline V gives CDR1 ENHRY, CDR2 SYGVKD. The CDR3 spells CAISDAGTGGAYEQYF. CDR3 coding DNA: TGTGCCATCAGTGATGCCGGGACAGGGGGCGCCTACGAGCAGTACTTC.

The V gene is TRBV15, the J gene TRBJ2-1; 16 nucleotides match TRBD2. The germline gives CDR1 LNHNV, CDR2 YYDKDF (reference sequence). Trimming at V came to 0 bases and at J to 8 bases, leaving 1 base not matched to a gene. This CDR3 has 16 amino acids. DNA for the CDR3: TGTGCCACCAGCAGAGAGGGACTAGCGGGAGGGCATGAGCAGTTCTTC. Amino acid sequence: CATSREGLAGGHEQFF.

V gene TRBV5-8 combines with J gene TRBJ1-1; 10 positions agree with TRBD1. The CDR3 totals 14 residues. Germline loops: CDR1 SGHTS, CDR2 YDEGEE. After removal of 4 bases from V and 3 bases from J, the junction contained 3 bases not matched to a gene. CDR3 bases: TGTGCCAGCAGCAGGACAGGGGGGGACACTGAAGCTTTCTTT. This gives the protein CASSRTGGDTEAFF.

V and J are TRBV7-9 and TRBJ2-2, with D perhaps matching TRBD1 (5 bases). The germline V gene has CDR1 SEHNR and CDR2 FQNEAQ (reference sequence). The CDR3 sequence is 15 residues long. Deletions cut 3 bases from V and 0 bases from J, with 8 bases between. CDR3: CASSLTDTNTGELFF. CDR3 bases: TGTGCCAGCAGCTTGACAGATACGAACACCGGGGAGCTGTTTTTT.

The chain has TRBV29-1 and TRBJ2-3; D is ambiguous. Germline V gives CDR1 SQVTM, CDR2 ANQGSEA. Deletions cut 3 bases from V and 4 bases from J, with 11 bases between. The CDR3 consists of 13 residues. In DNA form, the CDR3 reads TGCAGCGTTGACGGTGAGCCCGCAGATACGCAGTATTTT. Translating it yields CSVDGEPADTQYF.

This chain joins TRBV5-4 and TRBJ1-1; the D gene is possibly TRBD1 (5 bases). The CDR3 is made up of 16 amino acids. The germline CDR1 and CDR2 sequences are SGHNT and YYREEE (reference sequence). Trimming took 0 bases from V and 1 from J, leaving 13 bases between them. The chain's CDR3 is CASSLGGGLKNTEAFF. CDR3 DNA sequence: TGTGCCAGCAGCTTGGGCGGGGGACTCAAGAACACTGAAGCTTTCTTT. Based on the CDR3 plus reference TRBV5-4 and TRBJ1-1, the full variable domain is ETGVTQSPTHLIKTRGQQVTLRCSSQSGHNTVSWYQQALGQGPQFIFQYYREEENGRGNFPPRFSGLQFPNYSSELNVNALELDDSALYLCASSLGGGLKNTEAFFGQGTRLTVV.

The rearrangement uses TRBV2 and TRBJ2-7; D might be TRBD1 (6 bases). The CDR3 consists of 12 residues. Germline V lookup: CDR1 SNHLY, CDR2 FYNNEI. The V end lost 7 bases, the J end lost 6 bases, and 13 bases lay between the germline ends. Here the CDR3 DNA reads TGTGCCAGCAAAGTTTTAGGGGGCGAGCAGTACTTC. This gives the protein CASKVLGGEQYF.

This sequence joins TRBV18 and TRBJ2-2; a possible D gene is TRBD1 (6 bases). Germline CDR1 KGHSH, CDR2 LQKENI. V dropped 4 bases and J dropped 3 bases, with 12 bases sitting between them. The CDR3 extends over 15 amino acids. The CDR3 sequence: CASSLRTEYTGELFF. As DNA, the CDR3 is TGTGCCAGCTCACTCAGGACAGAGTACACCGGGGAGCTGTTTTTT.

This clone turned up a few times. The chain is built from TRBV5-4 and TRBJ2-6, with TRBD1 matching over 7 bases. Germline-derived CDR1 and CDR2 are SGHNT and YYREEE (reference sequence). The CDR3 covers 18 residues. The J segment lost 1 base and the V segment lost 0 bases, leaving 7 bases of the junction unmatched. CDR3 loop: CASSLGQGGFSGANVLTF. CDR3 DNA: TGTGCCAGCAGCTTGGGACAGGGTGGATTTTCTGGGGCCAACGTCCTGACTTTC.

The chain has TRBV29-1 and TRBJ2-5; D ambiguous. The CDR3 runs to 12 residues. The germline V and J ends were trimmed by 2 bases and 5 bases, with 9 bases remaining between them. Per germline, CDR1 SQVTM and CDR2 ANQGSEA. The CDR3 spells CSVEPGLETQYF. As DNA, the CDR3 is TGCAGCGTTGAACCCGGTTTGGAGACCCAGTACTTC.

The rearrangement uses TRBV30 and TRBJ2-5; D is perhaps TRBD1 (6 bases). Germline CDR1 reads GTSNPN; CDR2 reads SVGIG (reference sequence). CDR3 size: 14 residues. Between the trimmed V and J ends, which lost 0 bases and 1 base, there was a span of 9 bases. The CDR3 loop is CAWSVGGLQETQYF. The CDR3 DNA reads as TGTGCCTGGAGTGTTGGGGGCCTCCAAGAGACCCAGTACTTC.

This chain joins TRBV6-5 and TRBJ2-7; the D gene is possibly TRBD2 (7 bases). This CDR3 has 13 amino acids. Germline assignment: CDR1 MNHEY and CDR2 SVGAGI. Trimming took off 5 bases at V and 6 bases at J, with 14 bases between the two ends. CDR3 region: CASSRGAQGEQYF. CDR3 bases: TGTGCCAGCAGTCGGGGGGCCCAAGGCGAGCAGTACTTC.

J is TRBJ1-1 and V is TRBV30; TRBD1 aligns across 7 bases. The germline gives CDR1 GTSNPN, CDR2 SVGIG (reference sequence). Trimming at V came to 5 bases and at J to 3 bases, leaving 3 bases not matched to a gene. The CDR3 loop spans 12 amino acids. The CDR3 is CAWGTGDTEAFF. The DNA of the CDR3 is TGTGCCTGGGGTACAGGGGACACTGAAGCTTTCTTT.

The chain uses TRBV28 and TRBJ1-5, with TRBD1 as a possible D gene (5 bases). V was clipped by 5 bases and J by 6 bases, with 17 bases between them. This CDR3 contains 15 residues. Germline CDR1 reads MDHEN; CDR2 reads SYDVKM. CDR3 sequence reads: CASSRSIGAGQPQHF. CDR3 in DNA: TGTGCCAGCAGTCGAAGTATAGGGGCAGGTCAGCCCCAGCATTTT.

CDR3 in amino acids: CASSPSRDTQYF. The DNA of the CDR3 is TGTGCCAGCAGCCCCTCCAGGGATACGCAGTATTTT. V gene TRBV7-8 combines with J gene TRBJ2-3; D ambiguous. Germline V gene sequence: CDR1 SGHVS, CDR2 FQNEAQ. Trimming shortened V by 5 bases and J by 6 bases, and 9 bases separated the two germline ends. This CDR3 region has 12 residues.

The chain uses TRBV5-1 and TRBJ2-1; the match to TRBD2 covers 9 bases. The germline V gene encodes CDR1 SGHRS and CDR2 YFSETQ. The length of the CDR3 is 17 residues. V gave up 1 base and J gave up 1 base; unmatched junction bases: 6. CDR3 DNA: TGCGCCAGCAGCTTGCCCAGGCGGGAGGGATCCTACAATGAGCAGTTCTTC. Its protein is CASSLPRREGSYNEQFF.

The rearrangement links TRBV7-9 to TRBJ2-3, with D possibly TRBD1 on 6 matching bases. Per the germline V gene, CDR1 is SEHNR and CDR2 is FQNEAQ (reference sequence). The CDR3 loop spans 16 amino acids. V lost 4 bases to trimming and J lost 1 base, with 15 bases between them. CDR3 bases: TGTGCCAGCAGCTCAGGGGTCGGGGCCCGCACAGATACGCAGTATTTT. This translates into CASSSGVGARTDTQYF.

The V and J genes are TRBV7-2 and TRBJ2-4, with D possibly being TRBD2 (5 bases). The CDR3 extends over 13 amino acids. V was pared by 1 base and J by 11 bases, with 12 bases between. The germline V gene encodes CDR1 SGHTA and CDR2 FQGNSA. CDR3 sequence: CASSLVEPGVQYF. DNA for the CDR3: TGTGCCAGCAGCTTAGTGGAACCCGGGGTTCAGTACTTC.

This clone was seen a few times. The V call is TRBV6-5, the J call TRBJ2-7; maybe TRBD1 (6 bases). Germline values: CDR1 MNHEY, CDR2 SVGAGI. This CDR3 has 14 residues. V was shortened by 7 bases and J by 0 bases, with 13 bases between the two germline ends. CDR3 DNA: TGTGCCAGCACAAGGACAGAAGGCTCCTACGAGCAGTACTTC. Translating gives CASTRTEGSYEQYF.

CDR3 region: CASSKSGTAPNYGYTF. CDR3 bases: TGTGCCAGTAGCAAATCCGGGACAGCTCCTAACTATGGCTACACCTTC. V and J are TRBV19 and TRBJ1-2; 7 nucleotides line up with TRBD1. Per germline, CDR1 LNHDA and CDR2 SQIVND (reference sequence). This CDR3 region has 16 residues. V trimming: 6 bases; J trimming: 0 bases; junction bases outside the gene matches: 10.

This chain connects TRBV29-1 to TRBJ2-1; 7 positions agree with TRBD1. The CDR3 runs 15 residues. V dropped 3 bases and J dropped 13; count of bases not matched to a gene: 18. CDR1 is SQVTM, CDR2 ANQGSEA, per germline. CDR3 nucleotides: TGCAGCGTTGACACCGGGACAGAAAGTACAATGAAACAGTTCTTC. This codes for CSVDTGTESTMKQFF.

This clone was seen just once. The chain combines TRBV7-9 with TRBJ2-1; 7 bases fit TRBD2. CDR1 and CDR2 (germline): SEHNR, FQNEAQ (reference sequence). CDR3 size: 16 residues. V dropped 1 base and J dropped 4; count of bases not matched to a gene: 7. CDR3 bases: TGTGCCAGCAGCTTAGAAGCTGGGAGGGGATACAATGAGCAGTTCTTC. It specifies CASSLEAGRGYNEQFF.